This T cell receptor (beta chain) was captured in a study of cytomegalovirus exposure and HLA in healthy donors. A multiplex PCR was run with 60 Vbeta primers and 13 Jbeta primers. The protocol was immunoSEQ multiplex PCR, while the TCRdb copy is restricted to in-frame clones and leaves out a portion. The sample has 93,000 or so clones; approximately 64% are singletons. This clone appeared once. The TCR sequence derives from a woman between 50 and 59 years old in good health and CMV-seronegative. Input material: PBMCs.

The CDR3 bases are TGTGCCAGCAGTCCAAGCGGGGGAGGTACAGATACGCAGTATTTT. This encodes CASSPSGGGTDTQYF. The gene calls are TRBV28 and TRBJ2-3; TRBD2 aligns across 8 bases. This CDR3 contains 15 residues. The germline CDR1 and CDR2 sequences are MDHEN and SYDVKM. The ends lost 5 bases at V and 3 bases at J; junction bases unmatched: 7.